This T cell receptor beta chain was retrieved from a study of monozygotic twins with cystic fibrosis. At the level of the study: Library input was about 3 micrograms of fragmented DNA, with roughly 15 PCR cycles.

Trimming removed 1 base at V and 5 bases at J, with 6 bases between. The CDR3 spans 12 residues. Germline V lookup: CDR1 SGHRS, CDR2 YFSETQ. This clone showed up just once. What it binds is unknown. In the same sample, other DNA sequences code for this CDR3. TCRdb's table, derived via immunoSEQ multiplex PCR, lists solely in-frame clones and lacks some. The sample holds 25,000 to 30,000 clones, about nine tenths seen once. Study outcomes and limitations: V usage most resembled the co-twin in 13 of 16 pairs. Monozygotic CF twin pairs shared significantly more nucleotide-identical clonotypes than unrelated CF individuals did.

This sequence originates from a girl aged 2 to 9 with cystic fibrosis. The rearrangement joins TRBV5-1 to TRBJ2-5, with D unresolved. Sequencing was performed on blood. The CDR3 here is CASSLLGETQYF. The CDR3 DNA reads TGCGCCAGCAGCTTGTTAGGGGAGACCCAGTACTTC.